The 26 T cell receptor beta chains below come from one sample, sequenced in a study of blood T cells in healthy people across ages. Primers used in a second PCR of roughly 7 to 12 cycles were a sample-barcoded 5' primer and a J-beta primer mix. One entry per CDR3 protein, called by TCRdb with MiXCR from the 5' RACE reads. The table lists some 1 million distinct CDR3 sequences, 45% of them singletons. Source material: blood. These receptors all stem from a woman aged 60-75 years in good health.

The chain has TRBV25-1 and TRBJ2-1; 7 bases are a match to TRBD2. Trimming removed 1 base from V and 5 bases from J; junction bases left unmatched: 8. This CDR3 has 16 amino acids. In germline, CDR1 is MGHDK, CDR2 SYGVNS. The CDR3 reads CASSELGGSTHNEQFF. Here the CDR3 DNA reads TGTGCCAGCAGTGAATTAGGCGGGAGTACCCACAATGAGCAGTTCTTC.

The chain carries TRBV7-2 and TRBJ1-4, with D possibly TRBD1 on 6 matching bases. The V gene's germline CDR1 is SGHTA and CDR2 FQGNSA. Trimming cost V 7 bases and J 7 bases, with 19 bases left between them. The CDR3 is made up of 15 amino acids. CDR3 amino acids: CASNSHSGTREKLFF. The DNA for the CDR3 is TGTGCCAGCAACTCCCATTCCGGGACACGTGAAAAACTGTTTTTT.

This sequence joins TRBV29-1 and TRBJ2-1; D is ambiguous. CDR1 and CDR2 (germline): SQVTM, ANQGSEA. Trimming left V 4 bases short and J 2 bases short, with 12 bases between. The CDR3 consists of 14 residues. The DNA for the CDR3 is TGCAGCGTTGGGACGAGCGACCCCTACAATGAGCAGTTCTTC. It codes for CSVGTSDPYNEQFF.

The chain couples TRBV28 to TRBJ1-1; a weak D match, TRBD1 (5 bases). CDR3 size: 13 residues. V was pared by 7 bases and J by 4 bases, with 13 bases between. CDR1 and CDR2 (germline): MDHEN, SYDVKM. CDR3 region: CASNRGGGTEAFF. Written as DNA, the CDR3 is TGTGCCAGCAATCGGGGCGGGGGCACTGAAGCTTTCTTT.

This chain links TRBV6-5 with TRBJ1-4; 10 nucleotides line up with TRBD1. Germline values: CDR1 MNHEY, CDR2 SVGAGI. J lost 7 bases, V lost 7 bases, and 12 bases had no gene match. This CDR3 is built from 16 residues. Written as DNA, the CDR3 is TGTGCCAGCATGGTCGTTCAGGGACAGGGGCGTGAAAAACTGTTTTTT. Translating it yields CASMVVQGQGREKLFF.

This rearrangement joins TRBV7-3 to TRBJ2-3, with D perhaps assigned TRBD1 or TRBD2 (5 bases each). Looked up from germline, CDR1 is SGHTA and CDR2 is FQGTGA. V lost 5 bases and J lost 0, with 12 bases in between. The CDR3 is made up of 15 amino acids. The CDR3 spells CASSSAGRSTDTQYF. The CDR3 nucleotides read TGTGCCAGCAGCAGTGCAGGGAGAAGCACAGATACGCAGTATTTT.

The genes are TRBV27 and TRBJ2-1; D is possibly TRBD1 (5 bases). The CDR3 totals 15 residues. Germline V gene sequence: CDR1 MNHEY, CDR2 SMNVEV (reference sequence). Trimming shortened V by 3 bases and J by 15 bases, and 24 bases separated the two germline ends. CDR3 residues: CASSFAVDSLSSLFF. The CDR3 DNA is TGTGCCAGCAGTTTCGCCGTCGACAGTCTTAGCTCGCTGTTCTTC.

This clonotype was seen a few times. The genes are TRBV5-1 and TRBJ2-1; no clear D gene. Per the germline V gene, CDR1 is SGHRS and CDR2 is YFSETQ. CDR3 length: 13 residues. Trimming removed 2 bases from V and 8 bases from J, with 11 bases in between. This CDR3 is CASSFRNKDEQFF. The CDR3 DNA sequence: TGCGCCAGCAGCTTCAGGAACAAGGATGAGCAGTTCTTC.

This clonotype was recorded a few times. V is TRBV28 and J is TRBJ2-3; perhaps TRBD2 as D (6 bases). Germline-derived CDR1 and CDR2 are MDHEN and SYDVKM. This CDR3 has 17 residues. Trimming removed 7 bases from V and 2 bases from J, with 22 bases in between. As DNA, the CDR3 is TGTGCCAGCAATCAACGAACCGGGAGCTCCTTCACAGATACGCAGTATTTT. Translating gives CASNQRTGSSFTDTQYF.

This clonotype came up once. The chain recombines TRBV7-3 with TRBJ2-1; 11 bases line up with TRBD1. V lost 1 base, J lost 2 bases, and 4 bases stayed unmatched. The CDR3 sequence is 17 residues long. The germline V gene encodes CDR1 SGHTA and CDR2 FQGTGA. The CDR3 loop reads CASSLNAGQGAYNEQFF. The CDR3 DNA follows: TGTGCCAGCAGCTTAAATGCGGGACAGGGGGCCTACAATGAGCAGTTCTTC. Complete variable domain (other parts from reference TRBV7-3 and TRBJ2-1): GAGVSQTPSNKVTEKGKYVELRCDPISGHTALYWYRQSLGQGPEFLIYFQGTGAADDSGLPNDRFFAVRPEGSVSTLKIQRTERGDSAVYLCASSLNAGQGAYNEQFFGPGTRLTVL.

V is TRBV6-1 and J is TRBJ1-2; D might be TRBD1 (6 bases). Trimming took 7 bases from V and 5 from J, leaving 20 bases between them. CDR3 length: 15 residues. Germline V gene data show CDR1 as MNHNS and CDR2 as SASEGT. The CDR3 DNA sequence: TGTGCCAGCATCTGGACAGTCCTACCGCTATATGGCTACACCTTC. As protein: CASIWTVLPLYGYTF.

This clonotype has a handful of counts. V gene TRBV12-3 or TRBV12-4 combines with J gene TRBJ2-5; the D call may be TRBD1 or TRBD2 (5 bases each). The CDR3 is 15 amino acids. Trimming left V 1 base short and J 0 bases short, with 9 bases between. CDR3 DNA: TGTGCCAGCAGTTTAGTAGAGGGGAACCAAGAGACCCAGTACTTC. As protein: CASSLVEGNQETQYF.

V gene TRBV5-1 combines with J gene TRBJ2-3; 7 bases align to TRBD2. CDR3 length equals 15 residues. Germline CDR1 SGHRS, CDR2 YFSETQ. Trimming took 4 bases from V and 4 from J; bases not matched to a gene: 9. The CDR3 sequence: CASSPGRERSDTQYF. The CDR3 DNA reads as TGCGCCAGCAGCCCTGGGCGGGAGAGGTCAGATACGCAGTATTTT.

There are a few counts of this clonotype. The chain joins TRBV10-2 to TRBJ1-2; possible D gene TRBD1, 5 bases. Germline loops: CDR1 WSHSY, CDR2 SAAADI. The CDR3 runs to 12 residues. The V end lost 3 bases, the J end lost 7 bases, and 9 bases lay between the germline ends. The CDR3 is CASSDGGGGYTF. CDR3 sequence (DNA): TGCGCCAGCAGTGATGGGGGAGGTGGCTACACCTTC.

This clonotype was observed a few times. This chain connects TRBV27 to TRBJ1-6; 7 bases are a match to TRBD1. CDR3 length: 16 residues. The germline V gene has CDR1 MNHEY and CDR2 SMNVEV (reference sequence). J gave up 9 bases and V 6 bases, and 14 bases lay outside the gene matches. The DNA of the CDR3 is TGTGCCAGCAGCATTAAAAGGGACAGTCAAATTTCACCCCTCCACTTT. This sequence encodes CASSIKRDSQISPLHF.

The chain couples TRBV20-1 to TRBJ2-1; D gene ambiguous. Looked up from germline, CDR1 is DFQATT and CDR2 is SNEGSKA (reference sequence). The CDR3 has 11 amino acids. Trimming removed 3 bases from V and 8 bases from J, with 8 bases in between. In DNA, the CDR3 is TGCAGTGCTAGGCCTAGGGATGAGCAGTTCTTC. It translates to CSARPRDEQFF.

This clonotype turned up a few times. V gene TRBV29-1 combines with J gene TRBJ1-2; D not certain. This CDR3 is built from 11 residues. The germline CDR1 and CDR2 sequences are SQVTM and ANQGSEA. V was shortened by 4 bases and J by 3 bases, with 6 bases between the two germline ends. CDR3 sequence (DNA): TGCAGCGTTGTACGGGACTATGGCTACACCTTC. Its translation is CSVVRDYGYTF. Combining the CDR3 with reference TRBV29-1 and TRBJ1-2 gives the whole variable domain SAVISQKPSRDICQRGTSLTIQCQVDSQVTMMFWYRQQPGQSLTLIATANQGSEATYESGFVIDKFPISRPNLTFSTLTVSNMSPEDSSIYLCSVVRDYGYTFGSGTRLTVV.

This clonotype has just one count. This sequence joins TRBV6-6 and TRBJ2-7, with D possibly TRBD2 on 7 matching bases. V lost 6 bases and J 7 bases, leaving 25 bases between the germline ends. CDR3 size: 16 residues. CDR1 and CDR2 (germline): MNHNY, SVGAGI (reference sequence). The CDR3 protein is CASSPGGGHTYNEQYF. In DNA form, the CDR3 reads TGTGCCAGCAGCCCGGGGGGCGGTCATACCTACAATGAGCAGTACTTC.

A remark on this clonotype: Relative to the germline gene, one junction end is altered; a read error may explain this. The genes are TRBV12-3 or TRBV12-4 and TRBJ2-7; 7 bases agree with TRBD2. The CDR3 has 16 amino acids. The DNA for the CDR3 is TGTGCCAGCGGTTTAGGTGGCCTAGCGGACCTCTACGAGCAGTACTTC. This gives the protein CASGLGGLADLYEQYF.

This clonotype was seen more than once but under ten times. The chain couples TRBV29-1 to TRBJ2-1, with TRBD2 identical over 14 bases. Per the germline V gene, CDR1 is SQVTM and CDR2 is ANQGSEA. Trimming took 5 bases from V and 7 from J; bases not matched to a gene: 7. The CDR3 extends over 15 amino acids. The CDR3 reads CSVYGTSGSGNEQFF. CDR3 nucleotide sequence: TGCAGCGTTTATGGGACTAGCGGGAGTGGTAATGAGCAGTTCTTC.

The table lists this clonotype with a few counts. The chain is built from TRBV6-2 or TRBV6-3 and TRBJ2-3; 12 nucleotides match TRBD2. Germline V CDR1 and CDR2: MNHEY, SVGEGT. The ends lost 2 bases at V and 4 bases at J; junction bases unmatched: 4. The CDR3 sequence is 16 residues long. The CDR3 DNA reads TGTGCCAGCAGTTACGGACTAGCGGGATCGGCAGATACGCAGTATTTT. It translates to CASSYGLAGSADTQYF.

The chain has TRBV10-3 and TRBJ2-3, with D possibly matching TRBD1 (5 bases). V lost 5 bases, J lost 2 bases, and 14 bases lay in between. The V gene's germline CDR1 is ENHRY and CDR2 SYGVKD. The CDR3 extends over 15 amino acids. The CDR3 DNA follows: TGTGCCATCAGTCCTGTTGGGGCAGCCACAGATACGCAGTATTTT. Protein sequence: CAISPVGAATDTQYF.

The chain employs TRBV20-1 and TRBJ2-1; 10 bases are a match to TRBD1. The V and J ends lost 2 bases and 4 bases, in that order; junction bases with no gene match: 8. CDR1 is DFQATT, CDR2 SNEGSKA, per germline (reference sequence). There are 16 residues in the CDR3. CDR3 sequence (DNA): TGCAGTGCTAGAAATCCCCGGACAGGGGGTTACAATGAGCAGTTCTTC. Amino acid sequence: CSARNPRTGGYNEQFF.

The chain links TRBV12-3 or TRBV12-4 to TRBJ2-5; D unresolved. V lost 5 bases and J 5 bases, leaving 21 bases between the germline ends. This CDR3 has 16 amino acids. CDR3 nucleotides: TGTGCCAGCAGTCCGGGTTCGCGGCCGGCGAGGGAGACCCAGTACTTC. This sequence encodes CASSPGSRPARETQYF.

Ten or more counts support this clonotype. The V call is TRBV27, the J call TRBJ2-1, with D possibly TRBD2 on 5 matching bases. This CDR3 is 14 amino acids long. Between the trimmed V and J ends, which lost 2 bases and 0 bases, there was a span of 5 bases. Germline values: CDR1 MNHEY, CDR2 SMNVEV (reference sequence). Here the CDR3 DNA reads TGTGCCAGCAGTTTAGGGAGCTCCTACAATGAGCAGTTCTTC. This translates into CASSLGSSYNEQFF.

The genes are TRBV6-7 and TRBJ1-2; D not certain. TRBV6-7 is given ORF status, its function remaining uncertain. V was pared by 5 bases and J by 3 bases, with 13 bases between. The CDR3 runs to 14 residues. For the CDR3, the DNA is TGTGCCAGCAGTAGGGTGAGAAGATACTATGGCTACACCTTC. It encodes CASSRVRRYYGYTF.